The 18 T cell receptor beta chains reported below all come from one sample, sequenced in a study of blood T cell repertoires in COVID-19. The repertoire was sequenced with immunoSEQ multiplex PCR; TCRdb's copy has only in-frame clones and lacks some. The data show roughly 290,000 clones, 90% seen once. The sample was PBMCs or T cells enriched from blood (not recorded which). The receptors were gathered from a woman younger than 35 with acute COVID-19.

V usage is TRBV4-2 and J usage is TRBJ2-3; D gene uncertain. The CDR3 has 18 amino acids. Trimming removed 4 bases from V and 0 bases from J, with 20 bases in between. Germline CDR1 reads LGHNA; CDR2 reads YNFKEQ. This CDR3 reads CASSLALTTVASTDTQYF. DNA for the CDR3: TGTGCCAGCAGCCTAGCCTTAACGACGGTCGCTAGCACAGATACGCAGTATTTT.

The chain recombines TRBV5-6 with TRBJ2-7; 11 bases are shared with TRBD1. The CDR3 has 15 residues. V shed 7 bases and J 4 bases; nucleotides not matched to a gene: 10. CDR1 and CDR2 from the germline V gene are SGHDT and YYEEEE. The CDR3 loop reads CASGLIGTGGYEQYF. CDR3 nucleotides: TGTGCCAGCGGTTTAATAGGGACAGGGGGTTACGAGCAGTACTTC.

The rearrangement joins TRBV18 to TRBJ2-7, with D perhaps matching TRBD1 (5 bases). The germline V and J ends were trimmed by 3 bases and 3 bases, with 12 bases remaining between them. The CDR3 totals 14 residues. Germline V gene lookup returns CDR1 KGHSH and CDR2 LQKENI. As DNA, the CDR3 is TGTGCCAGCTCACCGAACAGGTTAGGCTACGAGCAGTACTTC. Its translation: CASSPNRLGYEQYF.

The V gene is TRBV3-1 (or the pseudogene TRBV3-2), the J gene TRBJ2-7; D is undetermined. Per germline, CDR1 LGHDT and CDR2 YNNKEL (reference sequence). The CDR3 is 13 amino acids. Trimming shortened V by 0 bases and J by 4 bases, and 7 bases separated the two germline ends. The CDR3 reads CASSQDFAYEQYF. The CDR3, as DNA: TGTGCCAGCAGCCAAGATTTCGCGTACGAGCAGTACTTC.

The rearrangement joins TRBV11-2 to TRBJ2-1, with 7 bases lining up with TRBD2. This CDR3 has 16 amino acids. J gave up 2 bases and V 4 bases, and 8 bases lay outside the gene matches. CDR1 is SGHAT and CDR2 is FQNNGV in the germline V gene. This CDR3 is CASSYPQRGTYNEQFF. The CDR3 DNA is TGTGCCAGCAGCTACCCCCAGCGGGGCACCTACAATGAGCAGTTCTTC.

V usage is TRBV6-5 and J usage is TRBJ1-1; D may be TRBD1 (6 bases). The CDR3 has 14 amino acids. The ends were cut back, 4 bases at V and 2 bases at J, with 11 bases in the middle. The germline V gene encodes CDR1 MNHEY and CDR2 SVGAGI. The CDR3 region is CASSSGRGNTEAFF. The CDR3 region has the DNA TGTGCCAGCAGTTCTGGCAGGGGCAACACTGAAGCTTTCTTT.

J is TRBJ2-4 and V is TRBV13; 12 bases align to TRBD2. J gave up 3 bases and V 0 bases, and 9 bases lay outside the gene matches. Germline assignment: CDR1 PRHDT and CDR2 FYEKMQ (reference sequence). The CDR3 covers 19 residues. The CDR3 is CASSLGFGLAGFGKNIQYF. For the CDR3, the DNA is TGTGCCAGCAGCTTAGGCTTTGGACTAGCGGGATTCGGCAAAAACATTCAGTACTTC.

The chain combines TRBV6-5 with TRBJ2-3, with 7 bases matching TRBD2. Trimming removed 7 bases from V and 4 bases from J; junction bases left unmatched: 11. The CDR3 is 15 residues long. Per germline, CDR1 MNHEY and CDR2 SVGAGI. The CDR3 nucleotides read TGTGCCAGCAAGGGACTACTCAACAATCCAGATACGCAGTATTTT. Its translation: CASKGLLNNPDTQYF.

The chain couples TRBV2 to TRBJ1-1; 8 positions agree with TRBD1. Unmatched junction bases numbered 3, after V lost 5 bases and J lost 4 bases. Germline assignment: CDR1 SNHLY and CDR2 FYNNEI. CDR3 length equals 13 residues. This CDR3 is CASSSGGRTEAFF. The CDR3 DNA reads as TGTGCCAGCAGTTCAGGGGGCCGCACTGAAGCTTTCTTT. Combining the CDR3 with reference TRBV2 and TRBJ1-1 gives the whole variable domain EPEVTQTPSHQVTQMGQEVILRCVPISNHLYFYWYRQILGQKVEFLVSFYNNEISEKSEIFDDQFSVERPDGSNFTLKIRSTKLEDSAMYFCASSSGGRTEAFFGQGTRLTVV.

The J gene is TRBJ2-1, the V gene TRBV7-3, with 8 bases that match TRBD1. This CDR3 has 16 residues. With V trimmed by 1 base and J by 5 bases, 7 bases remained unmatched. CDR1 is SGHTA and CDR2 is FQGTGA in the germline V gene. The CDR3 sequence: CASSLRGRGLDNEQFF. The CDR3 region has the DNA TGTGCCAGCAGCTTAAGGGGCAGGGGGCTCGACAATGAGCAGTTCTTC.

This chain joins TRBV6-5 and TRBJ2-7; D may be TRBD1 (6 bases). Trimming cost V 2 bases and J 5 bases, with 10 bases left between them. Germline values: CDR1 MNHEY, CDR2 SVGAGI. The CDR3 is 13 amino acids. In DNA, the CDR3 is TGTGCCAGCAGTTACGGGACATTGAACGAGCAGTACTTC. This gives the protein CASSYGTLNEQYF.

The rearrangement joins TRBV5-1 to TRBJ1-2; 8 positions match TRBD1. The CDR3 length is 13 residues. The germline V gene has CDR1 SGHRS and CDR2 YFSETQ. The ends lost 0 bases at V and 8 bases at J; junction bases unmatched: 3. The CDR3 region is CASSLAQGEGYTF. The CDR3 bases are TGCGCCAGCAGCTTGGCACAGGGGGAAGGCTACACCTTC.

The chain recombines TRBV21-1 with TRBJ2-5; TRBD2, the table's D call, lacks a check against the DNA. TRBV21-1 is a listed pseudogene. The CDR3 consists of 18 residues. CDR3 loop: CASSKEGLLHAGGETQYF. CDR3 DNA: TGTGCCAGCAGCAAAGAAGGCCTCCTCCACGCGGGAGGAGAGACCCAGTACTTC.

The CDR3 sequence is CASSSPGGGSEQYF. DNA for the CDR3: TGTGCCAGCAGCTCCCCTGGGGGGGGTTCCGAGCAGTACTTC. The chain carries TRBV7-9 and TRBJ2-7, with 7 bases identical to TRBD2. The CDR3 spans 14 residues. Germline CDR1 and CDR2: SEHNR and FQNEAQ (reference sequence). The J segment lost 6 bases and the V segment lost 4 bases, leaving 9 bases of the junction unmatched.

The CDR3 loop reads CASSLAAGASYEQYF. In nucleotides, the CDR3 is TGCGCCAGCAGCTTGGCCGCAGGGGCCTCCTACGAGCAGTACTTC. J is TRBJ2-7 and V is TRBV5-1, with D perhaps TRBD1 (6 bases). The CDR3 runs to 15 residues. CDR1 and CDR2 from the germline V gene are SGHRS and YFSETQ. V lost 0 bases to trimming and J lost 0 bases, with 10 bases between them.

This chain uses TRBV3-1 (or the pseudogene TRBV3-2) with TRBJ1-3, with D perhaps matching TRBD1 (6 bases). V lost 4 bases and J 0 bases, leaving 10 bases between the germline ends. Germline assignment: CDR1 LGHDT and CDR2 YNNKEL (reference sequence). This CDR3 has 15 residues. The CDR3, as DNA: TGTGCCAGCAGCCTCAGGGGAAACTCTGGAAACACCATATATTTT. The encoded protein is CASSLRGNSGNTIYF.

The genes are TRBV27 and TRBJ2-7; 8 bases are shared with TRBD2. The CDR3 runs 14 residues. The V gene end was trimmed by 6 bases and the J gene end by 5 bases; junction bases not matched to a gene: 9. CDR1 is MNHEY and CDR2 is SMNVEV in the germline V gene (reference sequence). CDR3 DNA sequence: TGTGCCAGCAGCGGGACTAGACTTCGGAACGAGCAGTACTTC. It yields the protein CASSGTRLRNEQYF.

V and J are TRBV6-2 or TRBV6-3 and TRBJ2-5, with D perhaps TRBD1 (5 bases). The V and J ends lost 3 bases and 6 bases respectively, with 14 bases between them. Germline V gives CDR1 MNHEY, CDR2 SVGEGT. This CDR3 has 14 amino acids. CDR3 sequence: CASSYRGREKTQYF. The CDR3 DNA is TGTGCCAGCAGTTATAGGGGCAGGGAAAAGACCCAGTACTTC.